A single sample is the source of the 5 T cell receptor beta chains below, sequenced in a study. TCRdb re-derived calls from the 5' RACE reads in MiXCR, one entry per CDR3 protein. The sample includes approximately 12,000 distinct CDR3 sequences, 45% to 60% of them seen just once. Cells sorted as Tregs were CD4+, CD25+ and CD127-/low. Sequenced material: tumor-infiltrating Tregs sorted from the breast tumor. The receptors originated from a female donor with breast cancer.

The V gene is TRBV30, the J gene TRBJ2-2; D is uncertain. Germline-derived CDR1 and CDR2 are GTSNPN and SVGIG (reference sequence). With 3 bases removed from V and 2 bases from J, the gap between germline ends came to 4 bases. The CDR3 sequence is 12 residues long. Here the CDR3 DNA reads TGTGCCTGGAGGCCAAACACCGGGGAGCTGTTTTTT. Its protein is CAWRPNTGELFF.

J is TRBJ2-4 and V is TRBV20-1; D is unclear. Germline V gene sequence: CDR1 DFQATT, CDR2 SNEGSKA (reference sequence). Trimming shortened V by 4 bases and J by 0 bases, and 7 bases separated the two germline ends. The CDR3 has 13 residues. The DNA of the CDR3 is TGCAGTGCTACAGATTTAGCCAAAAACATTCAGTACTTC. Amino acid sequence: CSATDLAKNIQYF.

Note on this clonotype: A junction end diverges from the germline sequence, so it may reflect a read error. This chain links TRBV7-3 with TRBJ2-3; D perhaps matches TRBD2 (5 bases). CDR3 length: 11 residues. Germline V gene data show CDR1 as SGHTA and CDR2 as FQGTGA. This CDR3 is CASSLGDPQYF. The CDR3 DNA follows: TGTGCCAGCAGCTTGGGAGATCCGCAGTATTTT.

The chain has TRBV10-3 and TRBJ2-2, with D tentatively TRBD2 (6 bases). V was clipped by 2 bases and J by 3 bases, with 10 bases between them. Per the germline V gene, CDR1 is ENHRY and CDR2 is SYGVKD. This CDR3 has 15 residues. The CDR3 is CAISETGGDTGELFF. CDR3 sequence (DNA): TGTGCCATCAGTGAGACAGGCGGGGACACCGGGGAGCTGTTTTTT.

This clonotype has more than one count but fewer than ten. The rearrangement uses TRBV20-1 and TRBJ1-1, with 7 bases fitting TRBD1. Losses at the gene ends were 2 bases for V and 3 bases for J; bases not matched to a gene: 0. The CDR3 is made up of 12 amino acids. Per the germline V gene, CDR1 is DFQATT and CDR2 is SNEGSKA (reference sequence). The CDR3 here is CSARQGDTEAFF. CDR3 in DNA: TGCAGTGCTAGACAGGGGGACACTGAAGCTTTCTTT.